This entry lists 19 T cell receptor beta chains sequenced from one sample in a study of naive and memory T cell subsets. Overall study results and limits: Possibly reflecting memory cells re-expressing CD45RA, a few larger clonotypes occurred in naive repertoires, especially CD8.

The beta constant-region primer was an equimolar mix of two oligonucleotides covering TRBC1 and TRBC2. Four rounds of PCR amplified the ligated cDNA using nested alpha and beta constant-region primers plus SP2. Via MiXCR, TCRdb re-called the UMI-ligation and nested PCR reads, giving one row per CDR3 protein. This sample has approximately 150,000 distinct CDR3 sequences, with about a fifth found just once. Their target antigens are unknown. The source material was naive CD8+ T cells from blood. The receptor source for this set is a human donor in good health.

J is TRBJ1-4 and V is TRBV7-9; D is uncertain. The CDR3 is 14 amino acids. The V and J ends lost 4 bases and 0 bases respectively, with 6 bases between them. Germline V gene sequence: CDR1 SEHNR, CDR2 FQNEAQ (reference sequence). This CDR3 is CASSSAATNEKLFF. Written as DNA, the CDR3 is TGTGCCAGCAGCTCTGCTGCAACTAATGAAAAACTGTTTTTT.

This clonotype was seen a few times. J is TRBJ1-5 and V is TRBV28, with D possibly matching TRBD1 (6 bases). The CDR3 loop spans 13 amino acids. Germline-derived CDR1 and CDR2 are MDHEN and SYDVKM. The V gene lost 6 bases and the J gene lost 4 bases, with 10 bases spanning the gap. The CDR3, as DNA: TGTGCCAGCAGCATACAGGGTAATCAGCCCCAGCATTTT. Translating gives CASSIQGNQPQHF.

This clonotype was recorded many times. V and J are TRBV28 and TRBJ2-7; 11 positions agree with TRBD2. V gave up 5 bases and J gave up 6 bases; unmatched junction bases: 6. Germline V gene sequence: CDR1 MDHEN, CDR2 SYDVKM. The CDR3 has 14 amino acids. CDR3 region: CASSPPGLAVEQYF. The CDR3 coding sequence is TGTGCCAGCAGTCCGCCGGGACTAGCGGTCGAGCAGTACTTC. Together with reference TRBV28 and TRBJ2-7, the CDR3 gives the full variable domain: DVKVTQSSRYLVKRTGEKVFLECVQDMDHENMFWYRQDPGLGLRLIYFSYDVKMKEKGDIPEGYSVSREKKERFSLILESASTNQTSMYLCASSPPGLAVEQYFGPGTRLTVT.

V usage is TRBV13 and J usage is TRBJ2-5; no definite D call. CDR3 length equals 11 residues. Per germline, CDR1 PRHDT and CDR2 FYEKMQ (reference sequence). The V gene lost 4 bases and the J gene lost 7 bases, with 7 bases spanning the gap. The CDR3 here is CASSSAGTQYF. As DNA, the CDR3 is TGTGCCAGCAGCTCAGCAGGGACCCAGTACTTC. Full variable domain (outside the CDR3, taken from reference TRBV13 and TRBJ2-5): AAGVIQSPRHLIKEKRETATLKCYPIPRHDTVYWYQQGPGQDPQFLISFYEKMQSDKGSIPDRFSAQQFSDYHSELNMSSLELGDSALYFCASSSAGTQYFGPGTRLLVL.

The rearrangement joins TRBV2 to TRBJ2-1; D perhaps matches TRBD2 (6 bases). CDR3 length: 12 residues. V was shortened by 6 bases and J by 10 bases, with 13 bases between the two germline ends. CDR1 and CDR2 from the germline V gene are SNHLY and FYNNEI. The CDR3 loop reads CASRGTLGEQFF. In DNA, the CDR3 is TGTGCCAGCAGGGGGACTTTGGGGGAGCAGTTCTTC.

The genes are TRBV6-5 and TRBJ1-5; D not resolved. Germline assignment: CDR1 MNHEY and CDR2 SVGAGI. The CDR3 is 13 residues long. Trimming cost V 3 bases and J 5 bases, with 8 bases left between them. The CDR3: CASSYMRHQPQHF. The CDR3 nucleotides read TGTGCCAGCAGTTATATGCGCCATCAGCCCCAGCATTTT.

The chain recombines TRBV4-1 with TRBJ1-1; D uncertain. Trimming left V 0 bases short and J 0 bases short, with 8 bases between. Germline-derived CDR1 and CDR2 are MGHRA and YSYEKL. The CDR3 has 15 amino acids. The CDR3 here is CASSQEIGMNTEAFF. As DNA, the CDR3 is TGCGCCAGCAGCCAAGAGATCGGGATGAACACTGAAGCTTTCTTT.

CDR3 residues: CSALAEYSYEQYF. The CDR3 DNA reads as TGCAGTGCTCTAGCGGAATATTCCTACGAGCAGTACTTC. The rearrangement links TRBV20-1 to TRBJ2-7; 7 bases fit TRBD2. This CDR3 spans 13 amino acids. CDR1 and CDR2 from the germline V gene are DFQATT and SNEGSKA (reference sequence). J lost 1 base, V lost 5 bases, and 5 bases had no gene match.

In this sample, this clonotype turned up many times. The CDR3 DNA follows: TGTGCCAGCAGCTTCTTAGGTCAGCCCCAGCATTTT. Translating gives CASSFLGQPQHF. This chain connects TRBV11-2 to TRBJ1-5, with D uncertain. Per the germline V gene, CDR1 is SGHAT and CDR2 is FQNNGV. This CDR3 has 12 residues. V lost 3 bases and J 6 bases, leaving 6 bases between the germline ends.

This clonotype was seen only a few times. The V gene is TRBV13, the J gene TRBJ1-1; 8 nucleotides line up with TRBD1. The CDR3 is made up of 15 amino acids. V trimming: 4 bases; J trimming: 11 bases; junction bases outside the gene matches: 15. CDR1 PRHDT and CDR2 FYEKMQ come from the germline V gene (reference sequence). The CDR3 sequence: CASSSQHRQGYRAFF. CDR3 nucleotides: TGTGCCAGCAGCTCCCAACATAGACAGGGGTATCGGGCTTTCTTT.

The chain has TRBV3-1 and TRBJ1-2, with D hard to call. The CDR3 runs 14 residues. CDR1 is LGHDT, CDR2 YNNKEL, per germline (reference sequence). V was trimmed by 1 base and J by 6 bases, leaving 12 bases between them. The CDR3 spells CASSQGGRPDGYTF. CDR3 in DNA: TGTGCCAGCAGCCAAGGCGGAAGACCGGATGGCTACACCTTC.

V gene TRBV19 combines with J gene TRBJ1-1; a weak D match, TRBD1 (5 bases). Germline V gene data show CDR1 as LNHDA and CDR2 as SQIVND (reference sequence). V lost 3 bases, J lost 1 base, and 9 bases lay in between. The CDR3 covers 14 residues. The CDR3 loop reads CASSMGEENTEAFF. CDR3 nucleotide sequence: TGTGCCAGTAGTATGGGGGAGGAGAACACTGAAGCTTTCTTT.

This clonotype was seen only a few times. The chain couples TRBV20-1 to TRBJ2-5; 8 bases are shared with TRBD1. Trimming cost V 8 bases and J 3 bases; bases outside gene matches: 2. Looked up from germline, CDR1 is DFQATT and CDR2 is SNEGSKA (reference sequence). This CDR3 is built from 11 residues. CDR3 nucleotide sequence: TGCAGTCCACAGGGGGAAGAGACCCAGTACTTC. Translated: CSPQGEETQYF.

In the case of this clonotype: The junction departs from the called germline gene at one end, perhaps through a read error. The V call is TRBV4-2, the J call TRBJ2-1; no reliable D call. This CDR3 has 15 residues. Germline V gene lookup returns CDR1 LGHNA and CDR2 YNFKEQ. For the CDR3, the DNA is TGTGCCAACAGCCAGTCATGGCAGGAAGGCGATGAGCAGTTCTTC. This gives the protein CANSQSWQEGDEQFF.

The table lists this clonotype with a few counts. The chain recombines TRBV6-5 with TRBJ1-1; tentative D call: TRBD1 (5 bases). Germline V CDR1 and CDR2: MNHEY, SVGAGI. V shed 4 bases and J shed 3 bases, with 18 bases lying between them. The length of the CDR3 is 16 residues. CDR3 nucleotide sequence: TGTGCCAGCAGTTCCAACCCCGGGACGGATTACACTGAAGCTTTCTTT. Amino acids: CASSSNPGTDYTEAFF.

The chain employs TRBV12-3 or TRBV12-4 and TRBJ2-1; weak D call: TRBD2 (6 bases). There are 15 residues in the CDR3. V dropped 4 bases and J dropped 9 bases, with 19 bases sitting between them. The CDR3 protein is CASSSAGTGFGEQFF. In DNA, the CDR3 is TGTGCCAGCAGTTCCGCCGGGACTGGTTTTGGTGAGCAGTTCTTC.

This clonotype has a count of ten or more. The chain combines TRBV29-1 with TRBJ2-7; D remains ambiguous. Germline V lookup: CDR1 SQVTM, CDR2 ANQGSEA. The V end lost 1 base, the J end lost 6 bases, and 10 bases lay between the germline ends. CDR3 size: 12 residues. The CDR3 nucleotides are TGCAGCGTTGAAGGGGATGGGTCCGAGCAGTACTTC. This translates into CSVEGDGSEQYF.

CDR3 DNA sequence: TGCGCCAGCAGCCCGAATGTCGACGGACTTTATCAGCCCCAGCATTTT. It yields the protein CASSPNVDGLYQPQHF. The genes are TRBV4-1 and TRBJ1-5; D is undetermined. Germline assignment: CDR1 MGHRA and CDR2 YSYEKL. CDR3 size: 16 residues. With 4 bases removed from V and 5 bases from J, the gap between germline ends came to 18 bases.

This clonotype occurred a few times. The chain links TRBV28 to TRBJ2-5; 12 positions match TRBD2. The CDR3 has 18 residues. The germline V gene has CDR1 MDHEN and CDR2 SYDVKM. The J segment lost 1 base and the V segment lost 3 bases, leaving 9 bases of the junction unmatched. The DNA for the CDR3 is TGTGCCAGCAGTTTGGTGACTAGCGGGAGCAAAATCCAAGAGACCCAGTACTTC. It codes for CASSLVTSGSKIQETQYF.